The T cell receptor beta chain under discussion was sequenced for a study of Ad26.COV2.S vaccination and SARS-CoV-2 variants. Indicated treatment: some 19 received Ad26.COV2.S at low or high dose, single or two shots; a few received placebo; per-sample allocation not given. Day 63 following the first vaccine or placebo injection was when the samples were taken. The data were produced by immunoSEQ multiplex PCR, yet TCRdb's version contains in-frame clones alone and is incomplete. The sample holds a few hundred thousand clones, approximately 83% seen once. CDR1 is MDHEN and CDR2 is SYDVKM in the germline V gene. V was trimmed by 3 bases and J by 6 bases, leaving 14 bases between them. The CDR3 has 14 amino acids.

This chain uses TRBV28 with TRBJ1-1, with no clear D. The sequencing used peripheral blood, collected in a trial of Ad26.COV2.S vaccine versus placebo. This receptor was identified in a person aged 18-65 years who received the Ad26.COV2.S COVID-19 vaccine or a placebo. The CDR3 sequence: CASSFLIGIPEAFF. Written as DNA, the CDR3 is TGTGCCAGCAGTTTTCTGATAGGAATCCCTGAAGCTTTCTTT.